These T cell receptor beta chains were read from a single sample in a study of vaccination and CD4 T cells after COVID-19. These receptors' antigens are unknown. MiXCR, applied by TCRdb to the PCR reads, yields one record per CDR3 protein. The sample consists of roughly 16,000 distinct CDR3 sequences, 26% of them appearing once. What was sequenced was cultured CD4+ T cells from blood. These receptors were obtained from a human donor with COVID-19. CDR3s include the opening cysteine and the closing phenylalanine or tryptophan. Fields, in order: V gene, clone size, D gene, J gene, CDR3 DNA, CDR3 protein. The D gene is left open where the match is weak. Clone size is given for some rows only: seen once, a few or many times, or a class if the clone is expanded.

v_call: TRBV2
clone_size: few
d_call: .
j_call: TRBJ1-3
cdr3_nt: TGTGCCAGCAGTGAAGGCCGAGGAAACACCATATATTTT
cdr3_aa: CASSEGRGNTIYF

v_call: TRBV6-1
clone_size: medium-sized
d_call: .
j_call: TRBJ1-5
cdr3_nt: TGTGCCAGCAGGACAGGAAATCAGCCCCAGCATTTT
cdr3_aa: CASRTGNQPQHF

v_call: TRBV5-1
clone_size: few
d_call: TRBD2
j_call: TRBJ2-4
cdr3_nt: TGCGCCAGCAGCTATATAGCGGGGCATGAAAACATTCAGTACTTC
cdr3_aa: CASSYIAGHENIQYF

v_call: TRBV2
clone_size: .
d_call: .
j_call: TRBJ2-2
cdr3_nt: TGTGCCAGCAGGGTTGATAGTGGGGAGCTGTTTTTT
cdr3_aa: CASRVDSGELFF

v_call: TRBV6-1
clone_size: .
d_call: TRBD1
j_call: TRBJ1-5
cdr3_nt: TGTGCCAGCAGCGACAGGGGGGGCAATCAGCCCCAGCATTTT
cdr3_aa: CASSDRGGNQPQHF

v_call: TRBV24-1
clone_size: .
d_call: .
j_call: TRBJ2-5
cdr3_nt: TGTGCCACCAGTGATTGCGGCAAGACACAAGAGACCCAGTACTTC
cdr3_aa: CATSDCGKTQETQYF

v_call: TRBV6-1
clone_size: few
d_call: TRBD1
j_call: TRBJ1-5
cdr3_nt: TGTGCCAGCAGTGAGGGACAGGGGTTGGGGCAGCCCCAGCATTTT
cdr3_aa: CASSEGQGLGQPQHF

v_call: TRBV5-5
clone_size: .
d_call: .
j_call: TRBJ2-3
cdr3_nt: TGTGCCAGCAGCTTGGGGAGAACAGGGAGAGATACGCAGTATTTT
cdr3_aa: CASSLGRTGRDTQYF

v_call: TRBV27
clone_size: few
d_call: .
j_call: TRBJ2-3
cdr3_nt: TGTGCCAGCAGTTTAGGGTCCACAGATACGCAGTATTTT
cdr3_aa: CASSLGSTDTQYF

v_call: TRBV6-4
clone_size: few
d_call: .
j_call: TRBJ1-1
cdr3_nt: TGTGCCAGCAGTAAAGGGGTGAACACTGAAGCTTTCTTT
cdr3_aa: CASSKGVNTEAFF

v_call: TRBV18
clone_size: few
d_call: .
j_call: TRBJ1-1
cdr3_nt: TGTGCCAGCTCACCACGGACCGAGGAAGAAGCTTTCTTT
cdr3_aa: CASSPRTEEEAFF

v_call: TRBV5-3
clone_size: .
d_call: .
j_call: TRBJ1-1
cdr3_nt: TGTGCCAGAACCAGCCCGGGGACTGAAGCTTTCTTT
cdr3_aa: CARTSPGTEAFF

v_call: TRBV6-2/TRBV6-3
clone_size: few
d_call: .
j_call: TRBJ2-7
cdr3_nt: TGTGCCAGCAGTGTTCAAGGACTATTCTCCTACGAGCAGTACTTC
cdr3_aa: CASSVQGLFSYEQYF

v_call: TRBV20-1
clone_size: few
d_call: TRBD2
j_call: TRBJ2-5
cdr3_nt: TGCAGTGCAAAGCGGGGTGTTGAGACCCAGTACTTC
cdr3_aa: CSAKRGVETQYF

v_call: TRBV7-2
clone_size: .
d_call: .
j_call: TRBJ1-6
cdr3_nt: TGTGCCAGCAGTAGGGTTAATTCACCCCTCCACTTT
cdr3_aa: CASSRVNSPLHF

v_call: TRBV7-9
clone_size: medium-sized
d_call: .
j_call: TRBJ1-2
cdr3_nt: TGTGCCAGCAGTTTGGCGACAGGCCCCCACTTCTATGGCTACACCTTC
cdr3_aa: CASSLATGPHFYGYTF

v_call: TRBV6-4
clone_size: .
d_call: TRBD1
j_call: TRBJ2-2
cdr3_nt: TGTGCCAGCAGACGAGGACAGGGGCGAACCGGGGAGCTGTTTTTT
cdr3_aa: CASRRGQGRTGELFF

v_call: TRBV29-1
clone_size: few
d_call: .
j_call: TRBJ2-2
cdr3_nt: TGCAGCGCCACTTTGGGTAGCACGAACACCGGGGAGCTGTTTTTT
cdr3_aa: CSATLGSTNTGELFF

v_call: TRBV25-1
clone_size: .
d_call: TRBD1
j_call: TRBJ2-3
cdr3_nt: TGTGCCAGCAGTGAATTGGGACAGGCGACCAATACGCAGTATTTT
cdr3_aa: CASSELGQATNTQYF

v_call: TRBV19
clone_size: .
d_call: TRBD1
j_call: TRBJ2-2
cdr3_nt: TGTGCCAGTAGTCCAACAGGACAGGGGTTCGGGGAGCTGTTTTTT
cdr3_aa: CASSPTGQGFGELFF

v_call: TRBV15
clone_size: few
d_call: .
j_call: TRBJ2-1
cdr3_nt: TGTGCCACCAGCAGAGATCTCCCTAGCATAAACAATGAGCAGTTCTTC
cdr3_aa: CATSRDLPSINNEQFF

v_call: TRBV6-1
clone_size: few
d_call: TRBD1
j_call: TRBJ1-2
cdr3_nt: TGTGCCAGCAGTGAAGTGTGGGACAGGGGCTATGGCTACACCTTC
cdr3_aa: CASSEVWDRGYGYTF

v_call: TRBV20-1
clone_size: .
d_call: TRBD1
j_call: TRBJ1-6
cdr3_nt: TGCAGTGCTAAAAACGTCCCAGGGGGATCTTCACCCCTCCACTTT
cdr3_aa: CSAKNVPGGSSPLHF

v_call: TRBV19
clone_size: .
d_call: .
j_call: TRBJ1-6
cdr3_nt: TGTGCCAGCACGATCGATTCTGCGTCCCATTCACCCCTCCACTTT
cdr3_aa: CASTIDSASHSPLHF

v_call: TRBV12-3/TRBV12-4
clone_size: .
d_call: .
j_call: TRBJ1-3
cdr3_nt: TGTGCCAGCAGCCTTAGGCCTTACAGGGACTCTGGAAACACCATATATTTT
cdr3_aa: CASSLRPYRDSGNTIYF

v_call: TRBV14
clone_size: .
d_call: .
j_call: TRBJ1-1
cdr3_nt: TGTGCCAGCAGCCAAGGTCAGGGATGGGACACTGAAGCTTTCTTT
cdr3_aa: CASSQGQGWDTEAFF

v_call: TRBV14
clone_size: .
d_call: .
j_call: TRBJ1-2
cdr3_nt: TGTGCCAGCAGCCAAGCAGGCAGCTCCTATGGCTACACCTTC
cdr3_aa: CASSQAGSSYGYTF

v_call: TRBV12-3/TRBV12-4
clone_size: few
d_call: TRBD1
j_call: TRBJ1-5
cdr3_nt: TGTGCCAGCAGTTCCGAAAGGACAGGCGGCCGCAATCAGCCCCAGCATTTT
cdr3_aa: CASSSERTGGRNQPQHF

v_call: TRBV24-1
clone_size: few
d_call: TRBD1
j_call: TRBJ1-4
cdr3_nt: TGTGCCACCAGTGACCTTAGACAGGGAGGGAAACTGTTTTTT
cdr3_aa: CATSDLRQGGKLFF

v_call: TRBV7-2
clone_size: .
d_call: TRBD1
j_call: TRBJ1-4
cdr3_nt: TGTGCCACCGGGACAGGGGGTGAAAAACTGTTTTTT
cdr3_aa: CATGTGGEKLFF

v_call: TRBV18
clone_size: .
d_call: TRBD2
j_call: TRBJ2-3
cdr3_nt: TGTGCCAGCTCACCGGGACTAGCGGGGGGGCCAGATACGCAGTATTTT
cdr3_aa: CASSPGLAGGPDTQYF

v_call: TRBV5-4
clone_size: few
d_call: TRBD1
j_call: TRBJ2-7
cdr3_nt: TGTGCCAGCAGCCCCCAGGGACAGGGGGCTAGGGAGCAGTACTTC
cdr3_aa: CASSPQGQGAREQYF

v_call: TRBV11-1
clone_size: .
d_call: .
j_call: TRBJ1-2
cdr3_nt: TGTGCCAGCGCGGTTGGGGGGGGCGCTTCGATCTATGGCTACACCTTC
cdr3_aa: CASAVGGGASIYGYTF

v_call: TRBV10-3
clone_size: few
d_call: .
j_call: TRBJ2-7
cdr3_nt: TGTGCCATCGGGCCCAGCTCCTACGAGCAGTACTTC
cdr3_aa: CAIGPSSYEQYF

v_call: TRBV2
clone_size: .
d_call: .
j_call: TRBJ1-2
cdr3_nt: TGTGCCAGCAGTGAAGCGGTAGCCAACTATGGCTACACCTTC
cdr3_aa: CASSEAVANYGYTF

v_call: TRBV27
clone_size: .
d_call: .
j_call: TRBJ1-6
cdr3_nt: TGTGCCAGCAGTTTTGGAGGCTCCTATAATTCACCCCTCCACTTT
cdr3_aa: CASSFGGSYNSPLHF